Shown below are 5 T cell receptor beta chains from a single sample sequenced in a study of T cell responses to AZD1222 COVID-19 vaccine. Libraries were prepared by immunoSEQ multiplex PCR; TCRdb keeps only in-frame clonotypes and omits some of them. The sample shows 150,000 or so clones, roughly 90% of them seen only once. The sample consisted of peripheral blood, taken on day 0 of AZD1222 vaccination. The receptors were sampled from an adult in good health.

The gene calls are TRBV7-7 and TRBJ2-2; 8 bases agree with TRBD1. Germline V gives CDR1 SSHAT, CDR2 FNYEAQ (reference sequence). The trim removed 6 bases at V and 4 bases at J, leaving 10 bases unmatched. The CDR3 sequence is 16 residues long. The CDR3 DNA reads as TGTGCCAGCAGTCTACCTGACAGGGGTCGCACCGGGGAGCTGTTTTTT. This sequence encodes CASSLPDRGRTGELFF.

The chain couples TRBV18 to TRBJ1-3; TRBD1 aligns across 10 bases. The CDR3 covers 17 residues. Germline V gives CDR1 KGHSH, CDR2 LQKENI. V was clipped by 2 bases and J by 9 bases; unmatched bases: 13. The CDR3 DNA is TGTGCCAGCTCACCATTCGCGGGACAGGGGTACTCTGGCACCATATATTTT. Translating gives CASSPFAGQGYSGTIYF.

The chain employs TRBV24-1 and TRBJ1-1; maybe TRBD1 (6 bases). V lost 11 bases to trimming and J lost 1 base, with 10 bases between them. The CDR3 consists of 12 residues. Germline V gene sequence: CDR1 KGHDR, CDR2 SFDVKD. CDR3 DNA sequence: TGTGCCATTCCCAGGGGGAACACTGAAGCTTTCTTT. The encoded protein is CAIPRGNTEAFF.

The CDR3 coding sequence is TGCGCCAGCAGCTTGGGTCAGGGGGCGATCTATGGCTACACCTTC. Translated: CASSLGQGAIYGYTF. The chain recombines TRBV5-1 with TRBJ1-2; 8 nucleotides align to TRBD1. V was pared by 0 bases and J by 4 bases, with 5 bases of the junction left unmatched. CDR3 size: 15 residues. Germline-derived CDR1 and CDR2 are SGHRS and YFSETQ.

The V call is TRBV7-2, the J call TRBJ2-7, with 11 bases that match TRBD2. Germline values: CDR1 SGHTA, CDR2 FQGNSA. CDR3 size: 19 residues. With 1 base clipped from V and 1 base from J, the junction kept 12 bases outside the gene matches. The CDR3 nucleotides read TGTGCCAGCAGCTTAGGTTCAAAACTAGCGGGAGCCTTTTCCTACGAGCAGTACTTC. Protein: CASSLGSKLAGAFSYEQYF.